This TCR beta chain was observed in a study of beta chain features in type 1 diabetes listed by TCRdb under 2018. Looking at the study overall: No differences in mean age, gender distribution, total cell number or subset yield were found between patients and healthy donors. Regulatory and stem cell-like memory subsets were isolated from only 8 patients and about 8 healthy donors, whereas naive and central memory subsets came from all 30 or so donors. The study compared TCRB repertoires of sorted circulating CD4+ T cell subsets between recently diagnosed type 1 diabetes patients and matched healthy donors. A total of roughly 98,000,000 sorted cells were examined across all samples, and a strong correlation was observed between cell number per subset and RNA yield. The study at large found these results: Because cDNA was sequenced instead of genomic DNA, highly expressing activated cells could be over-represented, though the groups showed no difference in activation or CD3 levels. HLA sub-analyses involved small numbers of individuals, so any influence of HLA type on TCRB rearrangement remained unresolved. A moderate but significant shortening of TCRB CDR3 length was observed in type 1 diabetes patients in all four CD4+ subsets. Shorter templates might be favored by PCR, yet because patient and control samples were amplified and corrected together, any such skew would affect both groups equally. Fewer insertions and more nucleotide deletions at VDJ recombination sites were observed in patients with type 1 diabetes, implying thymic rearrangement abnormalities. The naive, central memory and regulatory TCRB repertoires appeared to resemble one another more closely among patients than among healthy donors.

The entire isolated RNA was reverse transcribed using the High Capacity cDNA Reverse Transcription Kit, and thus expressed TCRB transcripts were sequenced. Deep immunoSEQ sequencing was applied to naive, central memory and regulatory T cell samples, giving an average of about 3.57 million total reads per sample. Sorted cells were lysed in RLT buffer, and RNA was extracted using DNase-treated RNeasy Micro or Mini kits according to cell number. To prevent cross-contamination, each cell subset was processed individually, whereas patient and healthy donor samples were processed jointly. TCRB sequences were amplified from cDNA with the immunoSEQ multiplex PCR, producing 87-bp fragments spanning the CDR3 region. The amplicons were sequenced using the Illumina HiSeq platform. The published analysis was carried out like this. Synthetic template baselines were used to correct PCR bias computationally, reads within Hamming distance 2 were collapsed together, and singletons that could not be merged were discarded. Reads were aligned to IMGT to assign V, D and J genes, CDR3 length, and insertions or deletions at six rearrangement sites. Clonotype counts were normalized to sorted cell number within each subset before computing true diversity and Gini coefficients with the tcR R package. Repertoire sharing was quantified using the overlap coefficient calculated on TCRB nucleotide sequences. As a proxy for the pre-selection repertoire, out-of-frame TCRB sequences from naive cells were analyzed. TCRdb limited this immuneACCESS table to in-frame rearrangements with V and J called. A share of clones is missing; checked studies link under half to unresolved V genes, and the rest is unexplained. The D gene and trimming were derived from the DNA, and the V and J assignments and clone size from that table. The sample table shows under 400,000 clones, and around an eighth are seen once. The ten largest clonotypes hold about 0.01% of the sample.

CDR1 MNHEY and CDR2 SVGAGI are derived from the germline V gene. V loses 5 bases, J loses 1 base, and the germline ends lie 12 bases apart. From cysteine to phenylalanine, the CDR3 is 14 amino acids long. This entry keeps only the CDR3 DNA: 42 bases, framed from base 1. Each donor gave one peripheral blood draw, averaging around 120 mL, which was collected into heparinised tubes. Naive, central memory, regulatory and stem cell-like memory CD4+ T cells were sorted on a BD FACSAria II using a panel including CD45RO, CCR7, CD25, CD127, CD95 and CD27. All sorted populations exceeded 95% purity. PBMCs were separated immediately by Lymphoprep density gradient centrifugation and were stained directly, without being cultured. So that batch effects would be minimized, each experiment stained and sorted samples in pairs, pairing one healthy donor with one patient. A note on this clone: Its specific antigen is unknown. The input lacks base qualities; no much larger clone sits a single base away.

Recombination connected TRBV6-5 to TRBJ2-7; TRBD1 is possibly the D segment (6 matching bases). The specimen was naive CD4+ T cells from blood. The cell subset or site label, read with the paper, signifies: true naive CD4+ T cells. This receptor was identified in a woman between 18 and 30 years old with type 1 diabetes. The CDR3 region reads CASSADRRSYEQYF. DNA sequence: TGTGCCAGCAGTGCGGACAGAAGGTCCTACGAGCAGTACTTC.